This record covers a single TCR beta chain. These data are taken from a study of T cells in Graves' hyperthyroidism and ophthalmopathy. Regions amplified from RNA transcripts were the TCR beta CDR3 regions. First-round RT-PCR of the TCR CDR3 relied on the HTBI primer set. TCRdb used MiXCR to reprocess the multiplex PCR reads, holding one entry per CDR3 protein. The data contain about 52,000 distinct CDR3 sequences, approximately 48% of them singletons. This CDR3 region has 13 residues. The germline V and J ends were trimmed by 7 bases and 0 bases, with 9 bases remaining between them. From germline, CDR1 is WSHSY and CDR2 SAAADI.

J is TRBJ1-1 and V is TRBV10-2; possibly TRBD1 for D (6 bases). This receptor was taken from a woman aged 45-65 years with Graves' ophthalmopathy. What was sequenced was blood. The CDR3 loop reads CASNRAMNTEAFF. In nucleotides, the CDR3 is TGCGCCAGCAACAGGGCCATGAACACTGAAGCTTTCTTT.